This T cell receptor beta chain comes out of a study of low-dose radiotherapy and immunotherapy resistance in tumors. About the research overall: The fractionation for Cohort 1 was 0.5 Gy per fraction every 2 weeks, totaling 6.5 Gy.

A constant-region primer paired with the V-primer adapter amplified TCRs over about 19 PCR cycles. Following isolation, mRNA was amplified via in vitro transcription. TCRdb used MiXCR to reprocess the reads, holding one entry per CDR3 protein. The repertoire has roughly 50,000 distinct CDR3 sequences, approximately 33% of them found once; the top ten carry 8.2%. Time point meaning: after trial treatment. Treatment here: LDRT plus nivolumab, ipilimumab, low-dose cyclophosphamide and aspirin (RACIN trial). Nivolumab, ipilimumab, aspirin, low-dose cyclophosphamide and low-dose radiotherapy were given to donors. V was clipped by 1 base and J by 0 bases, with 16 bases between them. CDR1 DFQATT and CDR2 SNEGSKA come from the germline V gene (reference sequence). The CDR3 length is 16 residues.

Sequencing was performed on PBMCs, taken after low-dose radiotherapy plus immunotherapy. This clonotype was obtained from a male donor with rectosigmoid adenocarcinoma. This chain connects TRBV20-1 to TRBJ2-7, with D possibly TRBD1 on 6 matching bases. CDR3 sequence: CSARGTVYPSSYEQYF. CDR3 in DNA: TGCAGTGCTAGAGGGACAGTCTACCCCAGCTCCTACGAGCAGTACTTC.